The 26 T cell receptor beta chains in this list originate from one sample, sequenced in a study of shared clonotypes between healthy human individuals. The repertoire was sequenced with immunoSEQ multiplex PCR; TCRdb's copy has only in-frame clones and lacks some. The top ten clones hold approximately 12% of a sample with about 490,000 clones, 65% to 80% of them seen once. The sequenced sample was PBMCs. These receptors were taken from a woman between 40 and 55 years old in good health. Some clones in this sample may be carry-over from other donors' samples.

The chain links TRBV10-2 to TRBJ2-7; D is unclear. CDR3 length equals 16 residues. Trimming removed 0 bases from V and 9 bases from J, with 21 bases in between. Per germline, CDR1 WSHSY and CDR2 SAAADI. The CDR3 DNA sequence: TGCGCCAGCAGTGAGTCGAGTTACTTATATGGAGACTCGCAGTACTTC. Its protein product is CASSESSYLYGDSQYF.

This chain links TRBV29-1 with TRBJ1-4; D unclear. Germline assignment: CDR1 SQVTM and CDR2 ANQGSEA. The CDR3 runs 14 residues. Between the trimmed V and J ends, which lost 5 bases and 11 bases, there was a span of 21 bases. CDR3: CSVCLTSDWSKLFF. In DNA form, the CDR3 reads TGCAGCGTTTGCCTGACTTCGGACTGGTCTAAACTGTTTTTT.

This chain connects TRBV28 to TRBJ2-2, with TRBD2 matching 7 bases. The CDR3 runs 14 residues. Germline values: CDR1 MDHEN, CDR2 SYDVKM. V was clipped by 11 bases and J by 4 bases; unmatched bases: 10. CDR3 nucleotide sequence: TGTGCCGTAGTGAGGGAGGGGTCCACCGGGGAGCTGTTTTTT. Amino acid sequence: CAVVREGSTGELFF.

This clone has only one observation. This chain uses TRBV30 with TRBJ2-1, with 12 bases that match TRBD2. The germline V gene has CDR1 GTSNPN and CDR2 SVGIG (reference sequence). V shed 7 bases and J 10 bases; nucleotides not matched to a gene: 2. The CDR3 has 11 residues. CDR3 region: CALTSGREQFF. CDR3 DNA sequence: TGTGCCTTGACTAGCGGGAGAGAGCAGTTCTTC.

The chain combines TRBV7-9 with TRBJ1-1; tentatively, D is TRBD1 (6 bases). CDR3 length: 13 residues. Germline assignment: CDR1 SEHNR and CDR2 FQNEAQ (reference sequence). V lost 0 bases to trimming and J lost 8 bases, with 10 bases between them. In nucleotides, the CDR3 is TGTGCCAGCAGCTTAGCTCTTACAGGGGAAGCTTTCTTT. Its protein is CASSLALTGEAFF.

The CDR3 region is CASNAGGNTEAFF. The DNA for the CDR3 is TGTGCCAGCAATGCTGGGGGGAACACTGAAGCTTTCTTT. The chain couples TRBV28 to TRBJ1-1; tentatively, D is TRBD1 (5 bases). The V end lost 7 bases, the J end lost 1 base, and 10 bases lay between the germline ends. This CDR3 spans 13 amino acids. Looked up from germline, CDR1 is MDHEN and CDR2 is SYDVKM.

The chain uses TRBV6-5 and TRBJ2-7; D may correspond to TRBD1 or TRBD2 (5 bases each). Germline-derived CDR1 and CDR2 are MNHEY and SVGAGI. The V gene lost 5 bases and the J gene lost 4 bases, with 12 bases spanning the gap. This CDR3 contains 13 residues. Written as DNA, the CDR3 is TGTGCCAGCAGTACCGGGACCTTTTACGAGCAGTACTTC. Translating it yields CASSTGTFYEQYF.

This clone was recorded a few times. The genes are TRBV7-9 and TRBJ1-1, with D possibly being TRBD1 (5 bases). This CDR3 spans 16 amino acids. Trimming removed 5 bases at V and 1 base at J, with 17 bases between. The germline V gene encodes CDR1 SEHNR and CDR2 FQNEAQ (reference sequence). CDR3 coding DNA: TGTGCCAGCAGCCCAGGGTGGGGTGAGGGGAACACTGAAGCTTTCTTT. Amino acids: CASSPGWGEGNTEAFF.

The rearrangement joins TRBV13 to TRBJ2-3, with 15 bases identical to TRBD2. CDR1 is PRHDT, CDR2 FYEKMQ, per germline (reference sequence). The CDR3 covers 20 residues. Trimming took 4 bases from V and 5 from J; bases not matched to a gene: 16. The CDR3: CASSSRGTSGRTNGGDTQYF. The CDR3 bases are TGTGCCAGCAGCTCCCGGGGGACTAGCGGGAGGACTAATGGTGGAGATACGCAGTATTTT. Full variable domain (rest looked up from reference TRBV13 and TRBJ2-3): AAGVIQSPRHLIKEKRETATLKCYPIPRHDTVYWYQQGPGQDPQFLISFYEKMQSDKGSIPDRFSAQQFSDYHSELNMSSLELGDSALYFCASSSRGTSGRTNGGDTQYFGPGTRLTVL.

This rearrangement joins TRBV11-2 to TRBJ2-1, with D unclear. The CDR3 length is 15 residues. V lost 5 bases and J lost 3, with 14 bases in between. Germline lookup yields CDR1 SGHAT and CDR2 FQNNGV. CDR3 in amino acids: CASSTNLGHYNEQFF. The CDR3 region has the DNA TGTGCCAGCAGCACGAATCTGGGCCACTACAATGAGCAGTTCTTC.

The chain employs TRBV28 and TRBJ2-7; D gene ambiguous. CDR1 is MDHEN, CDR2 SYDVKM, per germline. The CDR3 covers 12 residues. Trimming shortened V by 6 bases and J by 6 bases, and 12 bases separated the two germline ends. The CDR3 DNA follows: TGTGCCAGCAGATCGGGCACGGGCGAGCAGTACTTC. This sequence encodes CASRSGTGEQYF.

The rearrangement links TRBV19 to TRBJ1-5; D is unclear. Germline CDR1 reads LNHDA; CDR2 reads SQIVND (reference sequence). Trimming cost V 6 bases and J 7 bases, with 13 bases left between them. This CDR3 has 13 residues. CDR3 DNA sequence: TGTGCCAGTAGCCCGTCGCGGGAGCAGCCCCAGCATTTT. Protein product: CASSPSREQPQHF.

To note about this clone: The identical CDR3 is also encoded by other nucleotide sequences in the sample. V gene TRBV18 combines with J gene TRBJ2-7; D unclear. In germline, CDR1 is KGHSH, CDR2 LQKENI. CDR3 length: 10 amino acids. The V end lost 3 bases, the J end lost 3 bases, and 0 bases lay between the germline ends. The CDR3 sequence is CASSPYEQYF. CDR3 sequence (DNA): TGTGCCAGCTCACCCTACGAGCAGTACTTC.

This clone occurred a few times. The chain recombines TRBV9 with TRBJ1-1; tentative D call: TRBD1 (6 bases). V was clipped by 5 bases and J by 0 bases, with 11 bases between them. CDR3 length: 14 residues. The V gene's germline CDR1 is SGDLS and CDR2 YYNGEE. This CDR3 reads CASRQGIMNTEAFF. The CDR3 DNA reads TGTGCCAGCAGGCAGGGGATCATGAACACTGAAGCTTTCTTT.

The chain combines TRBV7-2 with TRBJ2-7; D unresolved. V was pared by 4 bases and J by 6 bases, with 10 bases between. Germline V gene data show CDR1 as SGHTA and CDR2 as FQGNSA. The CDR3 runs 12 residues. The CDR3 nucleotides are TGTGCCAGCAGCTCCCTCCGAGGCGAGCAGTACTTC. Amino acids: CASSSLRGEQYF. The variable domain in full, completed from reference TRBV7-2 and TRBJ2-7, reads GAGVSQSPSNKVTEKGKDVELRCDPISGHTALYWYRQSLGQGLEFLIYFQGNSAPDKSGLPSDRFSAERTGGSVSTLTIQRTQQEDSAVYLCASSSLRGEQYFGPGTRLTVT.

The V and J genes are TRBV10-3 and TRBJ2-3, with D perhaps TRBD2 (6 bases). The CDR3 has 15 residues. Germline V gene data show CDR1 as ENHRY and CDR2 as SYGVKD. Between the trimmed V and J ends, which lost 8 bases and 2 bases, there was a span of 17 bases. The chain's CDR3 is CAIGIREIPTDTQYF. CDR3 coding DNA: TGTGCCATCGGAATCCGGGAGATTCCCACAGATACGCAGTATTTT.

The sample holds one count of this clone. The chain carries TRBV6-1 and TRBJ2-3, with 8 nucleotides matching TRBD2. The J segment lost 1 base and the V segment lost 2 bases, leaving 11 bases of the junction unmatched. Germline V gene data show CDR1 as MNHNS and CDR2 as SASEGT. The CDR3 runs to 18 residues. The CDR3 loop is CASSELGSGGPGTDTQYF. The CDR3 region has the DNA TGTGCCAGCAGTGAACTGGGGTCGGGAGGGCCGGGCACAGATACGCAGTATTTT.

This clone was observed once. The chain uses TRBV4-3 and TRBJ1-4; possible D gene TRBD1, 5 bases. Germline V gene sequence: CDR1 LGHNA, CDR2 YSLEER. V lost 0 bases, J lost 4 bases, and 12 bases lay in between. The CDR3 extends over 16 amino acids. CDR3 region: CASSQDYGGFNEKLFF. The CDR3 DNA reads TGCGCCAGCAGCCAAGATTATGGGGGGTTTAATGAAAAACTGTTTTTT.

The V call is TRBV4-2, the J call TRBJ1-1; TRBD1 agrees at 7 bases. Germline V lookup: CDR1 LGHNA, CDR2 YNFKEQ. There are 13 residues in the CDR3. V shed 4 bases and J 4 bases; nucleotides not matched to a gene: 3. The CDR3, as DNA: TGTGCCAGCAGCCCCGGGACAGTCACTGAAGCTTTCTTT. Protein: CASSPGTVTEAFF.

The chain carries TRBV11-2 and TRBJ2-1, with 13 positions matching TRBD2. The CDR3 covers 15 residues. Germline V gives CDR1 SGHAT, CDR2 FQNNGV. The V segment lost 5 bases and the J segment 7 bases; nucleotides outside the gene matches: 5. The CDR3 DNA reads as TGTGCCAGCAGCCCGGGACTAGCGGGGAATAATGAGCAGTTCTTC. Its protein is CASSPGLAGNNEQFF.

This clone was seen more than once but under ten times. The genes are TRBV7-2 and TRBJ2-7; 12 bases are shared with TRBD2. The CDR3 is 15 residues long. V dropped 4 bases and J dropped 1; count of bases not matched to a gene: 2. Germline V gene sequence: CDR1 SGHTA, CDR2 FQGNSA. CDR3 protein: CASSSTSGRSYEQYF. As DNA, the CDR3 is TGTGCCAGCAGCTCCACTAGCGGGAGGTCCTACGAGCAGTACTTC. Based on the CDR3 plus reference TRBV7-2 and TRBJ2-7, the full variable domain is GAGVSQSPSNKVTEKGKDVELRCDPISGHTALYWYRQSLGQGLEFLIYFQGNSAPDKSGLPSDRFSAERTGGSVSTLTIQRTQQEDSAVYLCASSSTSGRSYEQYFGPGTRLTVT.

DNA for the CDR3: TGTGCCAGCAGCGTAACAGGGTTGCAAGAGACCCAGTACTTC. It specifies CASSVTGLQETQYF. V and J are TRBV7-7 and TRBJ2-5, with a possible D match to TRBD1 (6 bases). Germline V gene data show CDR1 as SSHAT and CDR2 as FNYEAQ (reference sequence). The CDR3 is made up of 14 amino acids. V was trimmed by 5 bases and J by 2 bases, leaving 12 bases between them.

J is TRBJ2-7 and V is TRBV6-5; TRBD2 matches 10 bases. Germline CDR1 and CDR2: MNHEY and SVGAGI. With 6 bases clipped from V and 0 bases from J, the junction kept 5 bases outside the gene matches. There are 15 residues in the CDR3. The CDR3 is CASRSLAGSSYEQYF. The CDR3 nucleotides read TGTGCCAGCAGGTCACTAGCGGGGAGCTCCTACGAGCAGTACTTC.

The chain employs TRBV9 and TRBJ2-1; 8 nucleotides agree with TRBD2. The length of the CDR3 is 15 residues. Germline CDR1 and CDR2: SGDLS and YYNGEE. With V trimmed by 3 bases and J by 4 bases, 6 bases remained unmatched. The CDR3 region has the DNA TGTGCCAGCAGCGGGACTAGCCTTATATACAATGAGCAGTTCTTC. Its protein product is CASSGTSLIYNEQFF.

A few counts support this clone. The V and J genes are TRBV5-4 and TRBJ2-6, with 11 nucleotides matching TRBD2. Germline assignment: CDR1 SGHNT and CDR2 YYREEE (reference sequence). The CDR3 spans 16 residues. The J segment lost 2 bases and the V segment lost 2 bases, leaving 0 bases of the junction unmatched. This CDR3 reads CASSFSGGAGANVLTF. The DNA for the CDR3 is TGTGCCAGCAGCTTTAGCGGGGGGGCTGGGGCCAACGTCCTGACTTTC.

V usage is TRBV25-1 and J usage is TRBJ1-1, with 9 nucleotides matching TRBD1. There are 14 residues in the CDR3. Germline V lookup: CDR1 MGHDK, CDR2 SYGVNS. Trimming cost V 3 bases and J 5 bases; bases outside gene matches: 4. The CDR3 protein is CASSDGTGKTEAFF. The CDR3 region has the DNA TGTGCCAGCAGTGACGGGACAGGGAAGACTGAAGCTTTCTTT.